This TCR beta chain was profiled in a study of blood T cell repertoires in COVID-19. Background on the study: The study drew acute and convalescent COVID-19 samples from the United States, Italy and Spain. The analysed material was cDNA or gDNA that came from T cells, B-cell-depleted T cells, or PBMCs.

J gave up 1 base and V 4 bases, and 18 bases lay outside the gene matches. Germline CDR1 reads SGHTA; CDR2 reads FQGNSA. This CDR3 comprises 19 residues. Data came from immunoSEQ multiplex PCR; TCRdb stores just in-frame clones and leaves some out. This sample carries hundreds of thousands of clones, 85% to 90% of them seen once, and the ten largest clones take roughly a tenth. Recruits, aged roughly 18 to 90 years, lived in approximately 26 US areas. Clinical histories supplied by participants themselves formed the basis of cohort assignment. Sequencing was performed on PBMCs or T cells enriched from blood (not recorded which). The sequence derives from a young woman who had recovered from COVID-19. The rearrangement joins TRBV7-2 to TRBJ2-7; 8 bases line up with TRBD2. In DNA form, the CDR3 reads TGTGCCAGCAGCTCTAGAGGAGGGGTCGGGAGGGGTGTGTCCTACGAGCAGTACTTC. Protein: CASSSRGGVGRGVSYEQYF.